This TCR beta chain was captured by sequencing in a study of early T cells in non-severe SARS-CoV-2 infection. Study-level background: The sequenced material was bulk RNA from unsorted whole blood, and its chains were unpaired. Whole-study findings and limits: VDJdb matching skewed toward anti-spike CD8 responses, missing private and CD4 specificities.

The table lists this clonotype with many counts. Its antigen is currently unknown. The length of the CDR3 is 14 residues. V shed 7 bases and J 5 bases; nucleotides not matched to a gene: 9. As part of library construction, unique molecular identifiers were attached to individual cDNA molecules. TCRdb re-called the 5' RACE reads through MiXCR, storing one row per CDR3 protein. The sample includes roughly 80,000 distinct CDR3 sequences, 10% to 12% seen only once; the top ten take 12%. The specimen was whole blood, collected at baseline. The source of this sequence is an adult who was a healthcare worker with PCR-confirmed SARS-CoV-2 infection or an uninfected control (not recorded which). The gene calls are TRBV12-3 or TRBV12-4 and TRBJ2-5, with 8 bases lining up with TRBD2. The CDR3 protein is CASTHAGGFETQYF. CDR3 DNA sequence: TGTGCCAGCACTCATGCGGGGGGTTTTGAGACCCAGTACTTC.